A single sample is the source of the 19 T cell receptor beta chains below, sequenced in a study of CD8 T cells in Susac syndrome. When the RNA was reverse transcribed, random hexamers were used with an input of about 0.5 to 1 ug. TCRdb re-analysed the immunoSEQ multiplex PCR reads in MiXCR, keeping a single row per CDR3 protein. The profile shows 400,000 to 550,000 distinct CDR3 sequences, 75% to 90% of them singletons. Sequences were obtained from CD8+ T cells from PBMCs. Every receptor here comes from a human donor with multiple sclerosis.

The V gene is TRBV5-6, the J gene TRBJ1-1; 12 bases are a match to TRBD1. The CDR3 has 18 residues. From germline, CDR1 is SGHDT and CDR2 YYEEEE. Germline trimming cut 1 base from V and 5 bases from J; bases unmatched to any gene: 12. The CDR3 spells CASSLWWGQGADWTEAFF. The CDR3 DNA reads TGTGCCAGCAGCTTGTGGTGGGGACAGGGGGCGGATTGGACTGAAGCTTTCTTT. Full variable domain (remainder filled in from reference TRBV5-6 and TRBJ1-1): DAGVTQSPTHLIKTRGQQVTLRCSPKSGHDTVSWYQQALGQGPQFIFQYYEEEERQRGNFPDRFSGHQFPNYSSELNVNALLLGDSALYLCASSLWWGQGADWTEAFFGQGTRLTVV.

This rearrangement joins TRBV27 to TRBJ1-5, with D perhaps matching TRBD1 (6 bases). The CDR3 covers 15 residues. Trimming cost V 0 bases and J 4 bases, with 10 bases left between them. Germline V gives CDR1 MNHEY, CDR2 SMNVEV (reference sequence). The CDR3 bases are TGTGCCAGCAGTTTATCGATGACAGGTAATCAGCCCCAGCATTTT. Protein product: CASSLSMTGNQPQHF.

This chain's CDR3 is CASSLRAGLEGWYF. The CDR3 coding sequence is TGTGCCAGCAGCTTAAGAGCGGGTCTTGAAGGGTGGTACTTC. The V and J genes are TRBV7-6 and TRBJ2-7, with D tentatively TRBD2 (6 bases). The V end was cut by 2 bases, the J end by 12 bases, with 20 bases between. The CDR3 contains 14 residues. Germline V gene sequence: CDR1 SGHVS, CDR2 FNYEAQ.

This chain uses TRBV30 with TRBJ1-2, with D maybe TRBD1 (5 bases). In germline, CDR1 is GTSNPN, CDR2 SVGIG (reference sequence). Trimming removed 6 bases at V and 5 bases at J, with 10 bases between. CDR3 length: 11 amino acids. The CDR3 here is CACDRGYGYTF. The CDR3, as DNA: TGTGCCTGTGACAGAGGGTATGGCTACACCTTC.

Notes on this clonotype: The germline gene is not matched at one end of the junction; a read error may be the cause. This rearrangement joins TRBV5-1 to TRBJ1-4, with TRBD1 as a possible D gene (6 bases). Germline CDR1 is SGHRS and CDR2 is YFSETQ. The CDR3 consists of 14 residues. The CDR3 region is CTSSRDRSDEKLFF. The CDR3 DNA follows: TGCACCAGCAGCCGTGACAGGTCGGATGAAAAACTGTTTTTT.

The rearrangement links TRBV6-6 to TRBJ1-5, with 7 bases matching TRBD1. This CDR3 comprises 15 residues. V lost 7 bases to trimming and J lost 5 bases; unmatched junction nucleotides: 11. CDR1 MNHNY and CDR2 SVGAGI come from the germline V gene (reference sequence). CDR3 protein: CASIPGEGAYQPQHF. The CDR3 DNA reads TGTGCCAGCATCCCGGGGGAGGGGGCCTATCAGCCCCAGCATTTT.

V and J are TRBV7-9 and TRBJ1-4; 10 nucleotides align to TRBD1. V gave up 7 bases and J gave up 9 bases; unmatched junction bases: 11. The germline gives CDR1 SEHNR, CDR2 FQNEAQ (reference sequence). The CDR3 extends over 15 amino acids. The CDR3 loop reads CASTSGTGETKKLFF. In DNA, the CDR3 is TGTGCCAGCACCAGCGGGACAGGGGAGACGAAAAAACTGTTTTTT. Filled out from reference TRBV7-9 and TRBJ1-4, the complete variable domain reads DTGVSQNPRHKITKRGQNVTFRCDPISEHNRLYWYRQTLGQGPEFLTYFQNEAQLEKSRLLSDRFSAERPKGSFSTLEIQRTEQGDSAMYLCASTSGTGETKKLFFGSGTQLSVL.

The chain combines TRBV7-2 with TRBJ2-1, with 7 bases that match TRBD1. The CDR3 runs to 13 residues. CDR1 is SGHTA, CDR2 FQGNSA, per germline. V was pared by 5 bases and J by 6 bases, with 4 bases of the junction left unmatched. The CDR3 coding sequence is TGTGCCAGCAGCCAAGGGACAGCCAATGAGCAGTTCTTC. Amino acid sequence: CASSQGTANEQFF.

The rearrangement uses TRBV29-1 and TRBJ2-2, with TRBD1 identical over 7 bases. The CDR3 spans 15 residues. V lost 2 bases, J lost 1 base, and 4 bases stayed unmatched. Germline V lookup: CDR1 SQVTM, CDR2 ANQGSEA. The DNA of the CDR3 is TGCAGCGTTGAAATAGACAGGGAGAACACCGGGGAGCTGTTTTTT. It is translated as CSVEIDRENTGELFF.

The chain is built from TRBV4-1 and TRBJ2-3; no reliable D call. V was shortened by 4 bases and J by 0 bases, with 11 bases between the two germline ends. In germline, CDR1 is MGHRA, CDR2 YSYEKL. There are 15 residues in the CDR3. The CDR3 nucleotides are TGCGCCAGCAGCCCCATGGAGAGTAGCACAGATACGCAGTATTTT. This translates into CASSPMESSTDTQYF.

The gene calls are TRBV28 and TRBJ1-1, with TRBD1 matching 9 bases. CDR3 length equals 16 residues. V was clipped by 2 bases and J by 3 bases; unmatched bases: 7. Germline values: CDR1 MDHEN, CDR2 SYDVKM. The chain's CDR3 is CASSLRGQGWDTEAFF. CDR3 bases: TGTGCCAGCAGTTTACGCGGACAGGGGTGGGACACTGAAGCTTTCTTT.

This rearrangement joins TRBV27 to TRBJ2-7; D is possibly TRBD1 or TRBD2 (5 bases each). The germline V and J ends were trimmed by 6 bases and 3 bases, with 15 bases remaining between them. CDR3 size: 14 residues. Germline lookup yields CDR1 MNHEY and CDR2 SMNVEV (reference sequence). CDR3 region: CASSMSGTFYEQYF. For the CDR3, the DNA is TGTGCCAGCAGCATGTCCGGGACCTTCTACGAGCAGTACTTC.

The chain combines TRBV4-2 with TRBJ2-7; 11 bases match TRBD1. CDR1 and CDR2 from the germline V gene are LGHNA and YNFKEQ. CDR3 size: 16 residues. V lost 4 bases to trimming and J lost 3 bases; unmatched junction nucleotides: 8. For the CDR3, the DNA is TGTGCCAGCAGCCTCTATCGGGGACAGGGGGGCTACGAGCAGTACTTC. This sequence encodes CASSLYRGQGGYEQYF.

The chain is built from TRBV12-5 and TRBJ2-1, with 7 positions matching TRBD1. Losses at the gene ends were 0 bases for V and 8 bases for J; bases not matched to a gene: 4. Germline V gene data show CDR1 as LGHNT and CDR2 as FRNRAP. The CDR3 is 14 residues long. CDR3 residues: CASGLVTGADEQFF. CDR3 nucleotides: TGTGCTAGTGGTTTGGTAACAGGGGCAGATGAGCAGTTCTTC.

This clonotype was detected once. The chain links TRBV27 to TRBJ1-6; D is undetermined. V gave up 5 bases and J gave up 8 bases, with 13 bases separating them. The V gene's germline CDR1 is MNHEY and CDR2 SMNVEV (reference sequence). The CDR3 length is 14 residues. The CDR3: CASSPLARHSPLHF. The DNA for the CDR3 is TGTGCCAGCAGTCCACTAGCCCGACATTCACCCCTCCACTTT.

The CDR3: CSVEGLTSTDTQYF. The DNA for the CDR3 is TGCAGCGTTGAAGGTCTGACCAGCACAGATACGCAGTATTTT. This rearrangement joins TRBV29-1 to TRBJ2-3; unclear D gene. The CDR3 spans 14 residues. V was shortened by 1 base and J by 0 bases, with 8 bases between the two germline ends. Germline lookup yields CDR1 SQVTM and CDR2 ANQGSEA.

The J gene is TRBJ1-2, the V gene TRBV5-4, with 8 bases that match TRBD1. The CDR3 runs to 15 residues. Trimming cost V 0 bases and J 3 bases; bases outside gene matches: 4. CDR1 is SGHNT, CDR2 YYREEE, per germline (reference sequence). The CDR3 spells CASSLEQGEDYGYTF. In DNA, the CDR3 is TGTGCCAGCAGCTTGGAACAGGGGGAAGACTATGGCTACACCTTC.

This CDR3 is CASSLPGVDTQYF. In DNA, the CDR3 is TGCGCCAGCAGTTTGCCGGGGGTAGATACGCAGTATTTT. The chain carries TRBV5-1 and TRBJ2-3; D is possibly TRBD2 (6 bases). V lost 5 bases to trimming and J lost 5 bases, with 12 bases between them. The CDR3 extends over 13 amino acids. Germline values: CDR1 SGHRS, CDR2 YFSETQ.

This clonotype was counted between two and nine times. J is TRBJ2-2 and V is TRBV11-2; tentatively, D is TRBD1 (6 bases). This CDR3 region has 13 residues. The V gene lost 6 bases and the J gene lost 6 bases, with 11 bases spanning the gap. CDR1 SGHAT and CDR2 FQNNGV come from the germline V gene. The CDR3 loop is CASRGRGPGELFF. The CDR3 bases are TGTGCCAGCAGAGGCAGGGGCCCCGGGGAGCTGTTTTTT.